This TCR beta chain emerged from a study of blood T cell repertoires in COVID-19. V lost 3 bases to trimming and J lost 4 bases, with 16 bases between them. The CDR3 is 15 amino acids. Per germline, CDR1 KGHSH and CDR2 LQKENI. The assay was immunoSEQ multiplex PCR, and TCRdb's table has in-frame clones only and misses some. The sample has roughly 200,000 clones, 70% to 90% seen once. The receptor was derived from a woman under 40 with active or convalescent COVID-19. The chain uses TRBV18 and TRBJ2-7; a weak D match, TRBD1 (6 bases). Material for sequencing was peripheral blood. CDR3 in amino acids: CASSPAGPGAYEQYF. The DNA of the CDR3 is TGTGCCAGCTCACCCGCAGGCCCAGGGGCGTACGAGCAGTACTTC.